The clone carrying this T cell receptor beta chain was counted a few times. What it binds is unknown. The sample originates from a study of human T cells and chemical hapten exposure. Study-wide background: Read at 6 days, the patch tests placed 0.01% DPC on the upper back. Chiefly female patients presented with alopecia areata, totalis or universalis. Study findings and constraints: There was no change with DPC sensitization in TCRs above 1 in 1000 frequency. Donors' alopecia may make their immune response differ from healthy people's.

This sample's time point: patch test 3, about 24 weeks after DPC sensitization. Treatment: therapeutic diphenylcyclopropenone sensitization with weekly scalp DPC. TCRdb reprocessed the RACE reads with MiXCR, giving one entry per CDR3 protein. The sample lists 50,000 to 60,000 distinct CDR3 sequences, about an eighth seen once, with roughly 2.3% in the top ten. Germline V CDR1 and CDR2: SGHNT, YENEEA. Trimming shortened V by 4 bases and J by 3 bases, and 7 bases separated the two germline ends. The CDR3 runs to 13 residues. The chain carries TRBV11-3 and TRBJ2-1; unclear D gene. This material consisted of whole blood, taken in connection with sensitization to the hapten diphenylcyclopropenone (DPC). The TCR sequence derives from a man aged 25 to 45 with alopecia areata. Some clones in this sample may be carry-over from other donors' samples. The CDR3 region has the DNA TGTGCCAGCAGCTCCTCTGGCTACAATGAGCAGTTCTTC. This codes for CASSSSGYNEQFF.